Shown below are 4 T cell receptor beta chains from a single sample sequenced in a study of T cell changes during pregnancy in multiple sclerosis (dated by TCRdb to between 2019 and 2020). Library preparation used the immunoSEQ multiplex PCR assay. In TCRdb, the immuneACCESS table is reduced to in-frame sequences with V and J assigned. These tables do not hold every clone; where another copy was compared, an unresolved V gene accounts for under half, and the others remain unexplained. For this sample there are 50,000 or so clones; approximately 92% appear just once. The ten top clones hold over 0.55% of the sample. The source was CD4+ T cells from peripheral blood mononuclear cells, collected after pregnancy. The receptors shown here come from a female donor with multiple sclerosis, enrolled in a pregnancy study.

CDR3 in DNA: TGTGCCAGCAGCCTTCTCTACGAGCAGTACTTC. Its protein product is CASSLLYEQYF. The chain links TRBV7-9 to TRBJ2-7; D uncertain. The ends were cut back, 5 bases at V and 3 bases at J, with 5 bases in the middle. The CDR3 consists of 11 residues. The germline V gene has CDR1 SEHNR and CDR2 FQNEAQ (reference sequence).

The chain recombines TRBV5-1 with TRBJ1-2; D may be TRBD1 (5 bases). CDR1 SGHRS and CDR2 YFSETQ come from the germline V gene. The CDR3 covers 12 residues. Between the trimmed V and J ends, which lost 5 bases and 7 bases, there was a span of 12 bases. The CDR3 DNA reads TGCGCCAGCAGTTATGGGGCGGTTGGCTACACCTTC. Protein sequence: CASSYGAVGYTF. The whole variable domain, remainder taken from reference TRBV5-1 and TRBJ1-2, is KAGVTQTPRYLIKTRGQQVTLSCSPISGHRSVSWYQQTPGQGLQFLFEYFSETQRNKGNFPGRFSGRQFSNSRSEMNVSTLELGDSALYLCASSYGAVGYTFGSGTRLTVV.

This rearrangement joins TRBV4-3 to TRBJ1-2; D is possibly TRBD1 (6 bases). The V gene lost 4 bases and the J gene lost 8 bases, with 17 bases spanning the gap. Germline CDR1 and CDR2: LGHNA and YSLEER. CDR3 size: 14 residues. CDR3 loop: CASSRTGLYDGYTF. The CDR3 DNA reads as TGCGCCAGCAGCCGCACAGGGTTGTATGACGGCTACACCTTC.

The chain is built from TRBV27 and TRBJ2-7, with 9 bases matching TRBD1. There are 16 residues in the CDR3. Per germline, CDR1 MNHEY and CDR2 SMNVEV (reference sequence). V was pared by 6 bases and J by 2 bases, with 11 bases of the junction left unmatched. In nucleotides, the CDR3 is TGTGCCAGCAGACCAGCCGGGACAGGGAGGGCCTACGAGCAGTACTTC. It translates to CASRPAGTGRAYEQYF.